This T cell receptor beta chain was found in a study of blood T cells in healthy people across ages. Study conclusions and caveats: Whereas aged donors had fewer naive CD4+ cells, long-lived donors had more of them and higher diversity.

The CDR3 is 14 residues long. Germline trimming cut 5 bases from V and 5 bases from J; bases unmatched to any gene: 6. CDR1 SGHAT and CDR2 FQNNGV come from the germline V gene. Together with a sample-barcoded 5' primer, a J-beta primer mix was included in a second PCR lasting about 7 to 11 cycles. TCRdb independently ran MiXCR on the 5' RACE reads; one entry per CDR3 protein. Among 1.5 million to 2 million distinct CDR3 sequences listed, roughly 52% were seen once. About this clonotype: The antigen remains undetermined.

This receptor was obtained from a woman between 40 and 50 years old in good health. The sequenced material came from blood. This chain connects TRBV11-2 to TRBJ1-5, with 7 bases fitting TRBD1. The CDR3 spells CASSLQGTDQPQHF. In DNA form, the CDR3 reads TGTGCCAGCAGCCTACAGGGGACAGATCAGCCCCAGCATTTT.